This T cell receptor beta chain derives from a study of cytomegalovirus exposure and HLA in healthy donors. Looking at the study overall: When fewer than 500 donors were genotyped, more than 70% of them were found to fall in the Caucasian-associated ancestry cluster. Study outcomes and limitations: Within an earlier analysis, most TCR beta V segments proved productive either about 87% or about 30% of the time. Later analysis reportedly placed an Asian-associated ancestry cluster below the approximately 650-donor mean in N-insertions.

The PCR made use of 60 Vbeta and 13 Jbeta primers. Some clones are missing from TCRdb's copy, which holds only in-frame ones; the method was immunoSEQ multiplex PCR. In the table there are 85,000 to 100,000 clones, 55% to 75% of which are singletons. The J segment lost 4 bases and the V segment lost 2 bases, leaving 8 bases of the junction unmatched. Germline lookup yields CDR1 LGHNA and CDR2 YNFKEQ. This CDR3 comprises 16 residues. Concerning this clone: Its antigen is not identified.

V and J are TRBV4-2 and TRBJ1-2; 9 bases align to TRBD1. The receptor's source is a man aged 55 to 69 in good health and CMV-seronegative. Source material: PBMCs. The CDR3, as DNA: TGTGCCAGCAGCCAACCCCGGACAGGGGAGGGCTATGGCTACACCTTC. Amino acids: CASSQPRTGEGYGYTF.